This T cell receptor (beta chain) was captured in a study of cytomegalovirus exposure and HLA in healthy donors. Looking at the study overall: Counted in an early data release were tens of millions of unique TCRs from HLA-typed donors.

Study-wide points: In presence/absence analyses, roughly uniform sequencing depth across donors was assumed. Reports indicated that the classifier achieved high specificity and sensitivity in diagnosing cytomegalovirus status.

With 60 Vbeta and 13 Jbeta primers, the PCR was carried out. Assay used: immunoSEQ multiplex PCR; TCRdb lists only in-frame clones, some missing. The data show 100,000 or so clones, over 9.5% seen once. This clone was counted a few times. Its antigen is not identified. This TCR came from a middle-aged man in good health and CMV-seropositive. The sample consisted of PBMCs.

CDR3: CASSLGASGTGEETQYF. The CDR3 DNA reads as TGTGCCAGCAGCTTAGGGGCTAGCGGGACCGGGGAAGAGACCCAGTACTTC. The chain couples TRBV9 to TRBJ2-5, with 9 bases identical to TRBD2. This CDR3 spans 17 amino acids. J gave up 3 bases and V 4 bases, and 13 bases lay outside the gene matches. Germline CDR1 reads SGDLS; CDR2 reads YYNGEE.